This is a list of T cell receptor beta chains from one sample in a study of T cell responses to AZD1222 COVID-19 vaccine. The assay was immunoSEQ multiplex PCR, and TCRdb's table has in-frame clones only and misses some. The profile shows about 120,000 clones, 80% to 90% of them singletons. The sequencing here drew on peripheral blood, taken on day 0 of MenACWY control vaccination. The receptors come from an adult in good health. Both conserved end residues are part of each CDR3. The D gene is left open where the match is weak. A clone size is listed for some rows: how often the clone was seen (once, few, many), or a class if it is expanded.

TRBD1	few	TRBV27	TRBJ1-1	CASSAARQGRSDTEAFF	TGTGCCAGCAGCGCGGCGCGACAGGGTAGATCGGACACTGAAGCTTTCTTT
TRBD1	-	TRBV9	TRBJ1-3	CASSPEDRAGNTIYF	TGTGCCAGCAGCCCAGAGGACAGGGCTGGAAACACCATATATTTT
-	once	TRBV18	TRBJ1-2	CASSPLGQGYGYTF	TGTGCCAGCTCACCACTAGGGCAGGGATATGGCTACACCTTC
-	-	TRBV5-8	TRBJ2-2	CASMRGLVNTGELFF	TGTGCCAGCATGAGGGGACTCGTCAACACCGGGGAGCTGTTTTTT
-	-	TRBV6-2/TRBV6-3	TRBJ1-5	CASSRRALLGGSNQPQHF	TGTGCCAGCAGTAGAAGAGCGCTGTTGGGAGGGAGCAATCAGCCCCAGCATTTT
TRBD1	few	TRBV5-6	TRBJ2-2	CASNDRVIGELFF	TGTGCCAGCAACGACAGGGTGATTGGGGAGCTGTTTTTT
-	-	TRBV28	TRBJ1-4	CASSLGTTNEKLFF	TGTGCCAGCAGTTTGGGGACAACAAATGAAAAACTGTTTTTT
-	-	TRBV3-1/TRBV3-2	TRBJ2-7	CASSPVAMQGYEQYF	TGTGCCAGCAGCCCCGTCGCAATGCAGGGCTACGAGCAGTACTTC
-	-	TRBV5-1	TRBJ2-7	CARSGGWGSSYEQYF	TGCGCCCGCAGTGGGGGGTGGGGAAGCTCCTACGAGCAGTACTTC
TRBD1	-	TRBV5-1	TRBJ2-1	CASSLGRAIDRGIYNEQFF	TGCGCCAGCAGCTTGGGCCGTGCTATCGACAGGGGGATTTACAATGAGCAGTTCTTC
-	-	TRBV5-6	TRBJ2-5	CASTNFPWKGETQYF	TGTGCCAGCACAAACTTCCCTTGGAAGGGAGAGACCCAGTACTTC
-	-	TRBV5-1	TRBJ2-3	CASNLAGAVTDTQYF	TGCGCCAGCAACCTTGCGGGGGCCGTCACAGATACGCAGTATTTT
-	-	TRBV5-4	TRBJ1-3	CASSLDRAGNTIYF	TGTGCCAGCAGCTTGGATCGGGCTGGAAACACCATATATTTT
TRBD1	-	TRBV3-1/TRBV3-2	TRBJ1-3	CASMPGQSSGNTIYF	TGTGCCAGCATGCCGGGACAGAGCTCTGGAAACACCATATATTTT
-	-	TRBV28	TRBJ1-5	CASSRRRVESQPQHF	TGTGCCAGCAGTCGACGCAGGGTTGAAAGTCAGCCCCAGCATTTT
TRBD1	-	TRBV28	TRBJ1-1	CASSLPGQVLGEAFF	TGTGCCAGCAGTTTACCAGGACAGGTTCTAGGTGAAGCTTTCTTT
-	-	TRBV18	TRBJ2-3	CASSPEGDTQYF	TGTGCCAGCTCACCAGAAGGGGATACGCAGTATTTT
-	once	TRBV19	TRBJ1-2	CASSLIGDYGYTF	TGTGCCAGTAGTCTGATAGGAGACTATGGCTACACCTTC